Listed below are T cell receptor beta chains from one sample, sequenced in a study of tumor-infiltrating lymphocytes in primary liver carcinoma. One entry per CDR3 protein, called by TCRdb with MiXCR from the multiplex PCR reads. This table has approximately 73,000 distinct CDR3 sequences, 71% appearing once. The sequencing input was liver tumor tissue from sampling region 4. The receptor source for this set is a woman aged 55-70 years with primary liver carcinoma and hepatitis B virus infection. CDR3s include the opening cysteine and the closing phenylalanine or tryptophan. The order of the fields is V gene, D gene, clone size, J gene, CDR3 DNA, CDR3 protein. A D gene is named only where the DNA matches it firmly. Clone size, where shown, is once, few, many, or a class for clones that have expanded.

V: TRBV7-9
D: TRBD1
size: many
J: TRBJ2-7
DNA: TGTGCCAGCAGCTTATCGGCAGGGGGCGCCTCCTACGAGCAGTACTTC
CDR3: CASSLSAGGASYEQYF

V: TRBV5-4
D: TRBD2
size: many
J: TRBJ2-1
DNA: TGTGCCAGCAGCGAAGGACTAGCGCAAACCTACAATGAGCAGTTCTTC
CDR3: CASSEGLAQTYNEQFF

V: TRBV12-3/TRBV12-4
D: TRBD2
size: NA
J: TRBJ2-5
DNA: TGTGCCAGCAGAAGACTAGCCGGAGGCCCAAGAGTAGGAGACCAGTACTTC
CDR3: CASRRLAGGPRVGDQYF

V: TRBV7-7
D: TRBD2
size: NA
J: TRBJ2-5
DNA: TGTGCTAGCAGCTTAGGGCGGCAGACTAGCGGGGGAGAGACCCAGTACTTC
CDR3: CASSLGRQTSGGETQYF

V: TRBV5-4
D: NA
size: NA
J: TRBJ2-1
DNA: TGTGCCAACAGCTTCGGCGGGGTAAAGAGCTCCTGCAATGAGCAGTTCTTC
CDR3: CANSFGGVKSSCNEQFF

V: TRBV6-5
D: TRBD2
size: few
J: TRBJ2-7
DNA: TGTGCCAGCAGTGCGGCGGCGGGAGGATATTACGGGCAGTACTTC
CDR3: CASSAAAGGYYGQYF

V: TRBV7-8
D: NA
size: many
J: TRBJ2-7
DNA: TGTGCCAGCAGCTTGGGCAGTAGCATGGGCCCTCGGCAGTACTTC
CDR3: CASSLGSSMGPRQYF

V: TRBV11-2
D: NA
size: NA
J: TRBJ2-4
DNA: TGTGCCAGCAGTTTAGGACCGGCTAGTCAGGCCATTCAGTACTTC
CDR3: CASSLGPASQAIQYF

V: TRBV24-1
D: NA
size: NA
J: TRBJ2-7
DNA: TGTACCACCAGTGACGCGAAGAGATACGAGCAGTACTTC
CDR3: CTTSDAKRYEQYF

V: TRBV12-3/TRBV12-4
D: NA
size: medium-sized
J: TRBJ2-1
DNA: TGTGCCAGCACCATCACAGGGTCCCTTGTCAATGAGCAGTTCTTC
CDR3: CASTITGSLVNEQFF

V: TRBV28
D: NA
size: few
J: TRBJ1-2
DNA: TGTGCCAGCAGTTCTGAGAACTATGGCTACACCTTC
CDR3: CASSSENYGYTF

V: TRBV12-5
D: NA
size: many
J: TRBJ1-1
DNA: TGTGCTAGTGGGGGAAACACTGAAGCTTTCTTT
CDR3: CASGGNTEAFF

V: TRBV23-1
D: NA
size: NA
J: TRBJ1-5
DNA: TGCGCCAGCAGTCGAGAGAAGGGACGCAGGTCCTCCGGCAATCAGCCCCAGCATTTT
CDR3: CASSREKGRRSSGNQPQHF

V: TRBV6-5
D: NA
size: NA
J: TRBJ1-2
DNA: TGTGCCTGCAGATTGGGACGGAACTATGGCTACACCTTC
CDR3: CACRLGRNYGYTF

V: TRBV7-3
D: NA
size: few
J: TRBJ1-1
DNA: TGTGCCAGCAGCCGTGACAGAAACACTGAAGCTTTCTTT
CDR3: CASSRDRNTEAFF

V: TRBV28
D: NA
size: many
J: TRBJ1-1
DNA: TGTGCCAGCACCCCTGGAGGGGGGATGAACACTGAAGCTTTCTTT
CDR3: CASTPGGGMNTEAFF

V: TRBV11-2
D: NA
size: NA
J: TRBJ2-3
DNA: TGTGCCAGCGGCCCCTCTGGAGAAGCGCAGTATTTT
CDR3: CASGPSGEAQYF

V: TRBV4-2
D: TRBD2
size: NA
J: TRBJ2-1
DNA: TGTACCAGCAGCCAAGAGCCCCGGACTAGCGGGAGAATCAATGAGCAGTTCTTC
CDR3: CTSSQEPRTSGRINEQFF

V: TRBV7-9
D: NA
size: NA
J: TRBJ2-2
DNA: TGTGTCAGCAGCTTTTCGGACACAGGGGAGCTGTTTTTT
CDR3: CVSSFSDTGELFF

V: TRBV28
D: NA
size: once
J: TRBJ2-5
DNA: TGTGTCAGCAGTAACCCAGAGGGCATGAAGACCCAGTACTTC
CDR3: CVSSNPEGMKTQYF

V: TRBV6-1
D: NA
size: once
J: TRBJ2-2
DNA: TGTGCCTGTTCTAGGCTCACCGGGTTGCTATTTTTT
CDR3: CACSRLTGLLFF

V: TRBV11-2
D: TRBD2
size: NA
J: TRBJ2-1
DNA: TGTGCCAGCAGCCCCGGGCTAGCGGACGACTACAGTGAGCAGTTCTTC
CDR3: CASSPGLADDYSEQFF

V: TRBV10-3
D: TRBD2
size: NA
J: TRBJ2-5
DNA: TGTGCCATCCGCAGGACTAGTGGTCAAGAGACCCAGTACTTC
CDR3: CAIRRTSGQETQYF

V: TRBV2
D: NA
size: few
J: TRBJ2-3
DNA: TGTGCCAGCAGTGAAAATGAGGGAACAGATACGCAGTATTTT
CDR3: CASSENEGTDTQYF

V: TRBV6-1
D: NA
size: NA
J: TRBJ2-2
DNA: TGTGCCAGCATATGGGGACGGGACACCGGGGAGCCGTTTTTT
CDR3: CASIWGRDTGEPFF

V: TRBV28
D: NA
size: NA
J: TRBJ2-7
DNA: TGTGCCAGCAGTTTAGGTGGCCTGGGCGAGCAATACTTC
CDR3: CASSLGGLGEQYF

V: TRBV13
D: NA
size: NA
J: TRBJ1-1
DNA: TGTGCCGGCAGCTTCCGACAAGGGAGTACTGAAGCTTTCTTC
CDR3: CAGSFRQGSTEAFF

V: TRBV6-1
D: TRBD2
size: NA
J: TRBJ2-2
DNA: TGTGCAAGCAGCTCCGGGACTAGCGTTGACACCGGGGAGCTGTTTTTC
CDR3: CASSSGTSVDTGELFF

V: TRBV7-3
D: NA
size: NA
J: TRBJ2-2
DNA: TGTGCCAGCAGCTCCCAGGGGAACACCGGGGAGCTGTTTTTT
CDR3: CASSSQGNTGELFF

V: TRBV6-2/TRBV6-3
D: NA
size: NA
J: TRBJ1-1
DNA: TGTGCCAGCAGTAGATTATGGGGACAACAGAACACTGAAGCTTTCTTT
CDR3: CASSRLWGQQNTEAFF

V: TRBV20-1
D: TRBD2
size: NA
J: TRBJ2-1
DNA: TGCAGTGCTAGCACTAGCGGGTTCGGAGGGTCCTACAATGAGCAGTTCTTC
CDR3: CSASTSGFGGSYNEQFF

V: TRBV4-2
D: TRBD2
size: NA
J: TRBJ2-3
DNA: TGTGCCAGCAGCCTAAAGTTCTCTAGCGGGAGTGCGGATACGCAGTATTTT
CDR3: CASSLKFSSGSADTQYF

V: TRBV11-2
D: NA
size: medium-sized
J: TRBJ1-4
DNA: TGTGCCAGCAGCCCAGGGAAGGGGAATGAAAAACTGTTTTTT
CDR3: CASSPGKGNEKLFF

V: TRBV11-2
D: TRBD2
size: NA
J: TRBJ2-3
DNA: TGTGCCAGCAGCTGGACTAGCGGGGCAGATACGCAGTATTTT
CDR3: CASSWTSGADTQYF

V: TRBV2
D: NA
size: few
J: TRBJ2-7
DNA: TGTGCCAGCACCTCGCTCTCCTACGAGCAGTACTTC
CDR3: CASTSLSYEQYF

V: TRBV7-9
D: NA
size: many
J: TRBJ1-2
DNA: TGTGCCAGCAGCACCAACAGCTATGGCTACACCTTC
CDR3: CASSTNSYGYTF

V: TRBV29-1
D: TRBD1
size: few
J: TRBJ2-3
DNA: TGCAGCGTTTCCGGGACAGGGGCGTCAGATACGCAGTATTTT
CDR3: CSVSGTGASDTQYF

V: TRBV7-3
D: NA
size: NA
J: TRBJ1-2
DNA: TGTGCCAGCAGCTTAACGGGAGGAGGGCCGGGTGACTACACCTTC
CDR3: CASSLTGGGPGDYTF

V: TRBV20-1
D: NA
size: NA
J: TRBJ2-1
DNA: TGCAGTGCTAGAGATTCAGGTTTGGGTACCCCAGCTGTGAGGAATGAGCAGTTCTTC
CDR3: CSARDSGLGTPAVRNEQFF

V: TRBV12-3/TRBV12-4
D: NA
size: many
J: TRBJ2-7
DNA: TGTGCCAGCAGTTTAGGGCGGGAGCAGTACTTC
CDR3: CASSLGREQYF

V: TRBV6-5
D: NA
size: once
J: TRBJ2-1
DNA: TGTGTCAGCAGTTCCAGGGGCTCCTACAATGAGCAATTCTTC
CDR3: CVSSSRGSYNEQFF

V: TRBV11-1
D: NA
size: NA
J: TRBJ2-7
DNA: TGTGCCAGCAGCCCTCGGAAAGCAGGGCTACGCGGGCAGTACTTC
CDR3: CASSPRKAGLRGQYF

V: TRBV12-3/TRBV12-4
D: NA
size: NA
J: TRBJ2-2
DNA: TGTGCCAGCAGTATTCGGAAGGGGGGCATCGGGGAGCTGTTTTTT
CDR3: CASSIRKGGIGELFF

V: TRBV28
D: NA
size: NA
J: TRBJ2-7
DNA: TGTGCCAGCAGTTTGGAGGACGTTAACTACGAGCAGTACTTC
CDR3: CASSLEDVNYEQYF

V: TRBV4-1
D: NA
size: NA
J: TRBJ2-1
DNA: TGCGCCTGCAGCCAAGATTCGGCAGGGCACCTTGCGCAGCTCTTC
CDR3: CACSQDSAGHLAQLF

V: TRBV30
D: NA
size: many
J: TRBJ2-1
DNA: TGTGCCTGGCACCCCGGGACCCTTGGTGAGCAGTTCTTC
CDR3: CAWHPGTLGEQFF

V: TRBV11-2
D: NA
size: NA
J: TRBJ1-1
DNA: TGTACCAACAGCCTCGGGCTGAACACCGAAGCTTTCTTT
CDR3: CTNSLGLNTEAFF

V: TRBV12-3/TRBV12-4
D: TRBD1
size: NA
J: TRBJ1-2
DNA: TGTACCTGCAGGTTAGGGGGACAGGGTAACTATGACTACACCTTC
CDR3: CTCRLGGQGNYDYTF

V: TRBV29-1
D: NA
size: NA
J: TRBJ1-2
DNA: TGCAGCGTCGGGGTGGGGGGCTATGGCTACACTTTC
CDR3: CSVGVGGYGYTF

V: TRBV30
D: NA
size: many
J: TRBJ2-7
DNA: TGTGCCTGGAGTGTATGGCCCACGGGCGAGCAGTACTTC
CDR3: CAWSVWPTGEQYF

V: TRBV12-3/TRBV12-4
D: NA
size: NA
J: TRBJ2-3
DNA: TGTGCCAGCAGTTTAGGACTCCATGATACACAGTATTTT
CDR3: CASSLGLHDTQYF

V: TRBV6-2/TRBV6-3
D: NA
size: NA
J: TRBJ2-7
DNA: TGTGCCAGCAGTTACTCTCGGGGTAGCGTCTACGAGCAGTACTTC
CDR3: CASSYSRGSVYEQYF

V: TRBV10-3
D: NA
size: NA
J: TRBJ2-5
DNA: TGTGCCATCGGTGAGTCGAGTGGGGTAGATAAGACTCGGACCCAGTACTTC
CDR3: CAIGESSGVDKTRTQYF

V: TRBV7-9
D: NA
size: NA
J: TRBJ1-2
DNA: TGTGCCAGCACCCAGGTTCGAGGTGGCTACACCTTC
CDR3: CASTQVRGGYTF